This T cell receptor beta chain was identified during a study of T cell repertoires in ileal Crohn's disease. The CDR3 covers 14 residues. Looked up from germline, CDR1 is SEHNR and CDR2 is FQNEAQ (reference sequence). Losses at the gene ends were 5 bases for V and 4 bases for J; bases not matched to a gene: 4. The table came from immunoSEQ multiplex PCR; TCRdb's copy has only in-frame clones and leaves some out. The repertoire holds 14,000 or so clones, with 70% to 80% as singletons. This sample's time point: inflamed ileum from the surgical specimen. This clonotype originated in an adult with Crohn's disease. The material sequenced was ileal tissue. The chain combines TRBV7-9 with TRBJ1-2, with 10 bases aligning to TRBD1. The CDR3 DNA reads as TGTGCCAGCAGCCCAGGACAGGGGGGCTATGGCTACACCTTC. Protein: CASSPGQGGYGYTF.